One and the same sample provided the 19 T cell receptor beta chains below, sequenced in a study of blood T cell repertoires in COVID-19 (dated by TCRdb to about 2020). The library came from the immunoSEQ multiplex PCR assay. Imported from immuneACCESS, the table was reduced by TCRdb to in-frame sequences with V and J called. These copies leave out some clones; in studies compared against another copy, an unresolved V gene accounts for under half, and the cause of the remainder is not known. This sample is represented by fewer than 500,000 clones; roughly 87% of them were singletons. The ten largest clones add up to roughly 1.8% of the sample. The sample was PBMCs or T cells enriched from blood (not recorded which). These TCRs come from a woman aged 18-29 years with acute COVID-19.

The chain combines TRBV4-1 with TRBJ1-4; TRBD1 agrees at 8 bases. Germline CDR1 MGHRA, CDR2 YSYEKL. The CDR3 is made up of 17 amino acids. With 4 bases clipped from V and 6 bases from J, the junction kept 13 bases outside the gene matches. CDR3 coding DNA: TGCGCCAGCAGCCGAGTCATCTCCGGGACAGGCTATGAAAAACTGTTTTTT. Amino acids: CASSRVISGTGYEKLFF.

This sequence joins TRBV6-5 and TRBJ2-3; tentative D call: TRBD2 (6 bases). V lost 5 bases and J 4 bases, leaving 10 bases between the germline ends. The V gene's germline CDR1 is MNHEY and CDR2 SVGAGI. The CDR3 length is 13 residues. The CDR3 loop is CASSPEGSDTQYF. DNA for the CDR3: TGTGCCAGCAGTCCGGAGGGTTCAGATACGCAGTATTTT.

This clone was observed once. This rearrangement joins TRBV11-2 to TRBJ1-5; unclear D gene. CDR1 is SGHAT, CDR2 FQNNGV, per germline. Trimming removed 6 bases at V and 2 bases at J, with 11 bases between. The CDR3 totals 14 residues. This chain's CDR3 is CASRGLDGNQPQHF. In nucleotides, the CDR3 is TGTGCCAGCAGAGGACTAGATGGCAATCAGCCCCAGCATTTT.

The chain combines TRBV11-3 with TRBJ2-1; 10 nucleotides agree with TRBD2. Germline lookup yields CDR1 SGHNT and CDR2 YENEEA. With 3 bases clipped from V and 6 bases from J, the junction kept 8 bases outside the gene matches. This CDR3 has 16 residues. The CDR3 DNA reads TGTGCCAGCAGCTTCCCGGGAGCGGGAGGGACCAATGAGCAGTTCTTC. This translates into CASSFPGAGGTNEQFF.

The CDR3 coding sequence is TGTGCCACCAGCAGTGGCAGGGGTCAGCCCCAGCATTTT. Its protein product is CATSSGRGQPQHF. This rearrangement joins TRBV15 to TRBJ1-5; tentative D call: TRBD1 (6 bases). The V and J ends lost 3 bases and 6 bases respectively, with 9 bases between them. The germline V gene encodes CDR1 LNHNV and CDR2 YYDKDF (reference sequence). The CDR3 has 13 amino acids.

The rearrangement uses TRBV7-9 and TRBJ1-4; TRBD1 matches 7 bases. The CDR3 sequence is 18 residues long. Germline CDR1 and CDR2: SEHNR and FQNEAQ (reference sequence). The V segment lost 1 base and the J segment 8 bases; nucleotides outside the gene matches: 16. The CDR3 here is CASSLGLRSGTVSEKLFF. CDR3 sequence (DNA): TGTGCCAGCAGCTTAGGGCTAAGATCCGGGACAGTGAGCGAAAAACTGTTTTTT.

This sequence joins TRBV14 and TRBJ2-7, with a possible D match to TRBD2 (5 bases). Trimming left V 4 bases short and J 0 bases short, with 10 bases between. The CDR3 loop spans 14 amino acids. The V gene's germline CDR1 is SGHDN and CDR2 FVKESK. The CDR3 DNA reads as TGTGCCAGCAGCCGAACCGGGGTCTCCTACGAGCAGTACTTC. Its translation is CASSRTGVSYEQYF.

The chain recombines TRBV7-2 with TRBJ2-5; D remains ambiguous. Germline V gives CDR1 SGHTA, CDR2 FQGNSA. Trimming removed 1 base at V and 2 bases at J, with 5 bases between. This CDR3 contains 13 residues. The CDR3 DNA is TGTGCCAGCAGCTTAGGCTATCAAGAGACCCAGTACTTC. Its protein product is CASSLGYQETQYF.

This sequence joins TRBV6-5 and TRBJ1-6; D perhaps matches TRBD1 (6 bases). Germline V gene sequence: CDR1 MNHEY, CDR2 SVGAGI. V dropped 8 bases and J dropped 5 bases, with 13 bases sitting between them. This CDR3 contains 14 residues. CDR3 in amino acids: CASAGAADNSPLHF. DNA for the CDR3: TGTGCCAGCGCGGGGGCGGCGGATAATTCACCCCTCCACTTT.

The CDR3 DNA reads TGTGCCACTCGAGGCGGGTCCTACGAGCAGTACTTC. Residues: CATRGGSYEQYF. The chain couples TRBV7-9 to TRBJ2-7, with D possibly matching TRBD2 (5 bases). This CDR3 has 12 residues. The germline V gene encodes CDR1 SEHNR and CDR2 FQNEAQ (reference sequence). V was clipped by 10 bases and J by 1 base, with 11 bases between them.

CDR3 region: CAWSIGGSLGGEQYF. CDR3 in DNA: TGTGCCTGGTCTATTGGGGGGTCCCTCGGGGGAGAGCAGTACTTC. This rearrangement joins TRBV30 to TRBJ2-7; D might be TRBD2 (6 bases). Trimming removed 5 bases from V and 7 bases from J, with 24 bases in between. The CDR3 runs to 15 residues. Germline V lookup: CDR1 GTSNPN, CDR2 SVGIG (reference sequence).

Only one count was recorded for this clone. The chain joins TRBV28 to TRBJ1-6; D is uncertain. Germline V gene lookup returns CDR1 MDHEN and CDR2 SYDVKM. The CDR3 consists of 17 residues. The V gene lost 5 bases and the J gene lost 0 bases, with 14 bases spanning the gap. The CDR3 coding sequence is TGTGCCAGCAGTCCTGCACACGGGTCCTCCTATAATTCACCCCTCCACTTT. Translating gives CASSPAHGSSYNSPLHF.

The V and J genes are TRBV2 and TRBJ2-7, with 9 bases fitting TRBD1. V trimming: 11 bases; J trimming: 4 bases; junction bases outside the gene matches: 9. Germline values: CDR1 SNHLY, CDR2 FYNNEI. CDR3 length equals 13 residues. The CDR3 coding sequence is TGTGCCGCGACCGGGACAGGGATTTACGAGCAGTACTTC. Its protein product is CAATGTGIYEQYF. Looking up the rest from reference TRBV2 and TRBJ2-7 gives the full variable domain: EPEVTQTPSHQVTQMGQEVILRCVPISNHLYFYWYRQILGQKVEFLVSFYNNEISEKSEIFDDQFSVERPDGSNFTLKIRSTKLEDSAMYFCAATGTGIYEQYFGPGTRLTVT.

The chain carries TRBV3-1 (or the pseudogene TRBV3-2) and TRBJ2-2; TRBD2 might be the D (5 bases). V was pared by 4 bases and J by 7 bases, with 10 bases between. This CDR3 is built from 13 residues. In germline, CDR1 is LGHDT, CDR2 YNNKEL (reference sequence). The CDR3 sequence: CASSPRENGELFF. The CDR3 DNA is TGTGCCAGCAGCCCGAGGGAGAACGGGGAGCTGTTTTTT.

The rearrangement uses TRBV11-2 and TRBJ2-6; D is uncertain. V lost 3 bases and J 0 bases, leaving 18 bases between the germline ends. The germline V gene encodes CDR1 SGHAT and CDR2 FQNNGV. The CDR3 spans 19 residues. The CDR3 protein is CASSFPRNKTRSGANVLTF. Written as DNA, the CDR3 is TGTGCCAGCAGCTTTCCGAGGAACAAAACACGCTCTGGGGCCAACGTCCTGACTTTC. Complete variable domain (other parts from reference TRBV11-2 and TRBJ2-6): EAGVAQSPRYKIIEKRQSVAFWCNPISGHATLYWYQQILGQGPKLLIQFQNNGVVDDSQLPKDRFSAERLKGVDSTLKIQPAKLEDSAVYLCASSFPRNKTRSGANVLTFGAGSRLTVL.

As DNA, the CDR3 is TGTGCCAGCAGCCCAGAAACCGGGACAGGGACGGCACCCCTCCACTTT. This gives the protein CASSPETGTGTAPLHF. The V gene is TRBV28, the J gene TRBJ1-6, with 9 positions matching TRBD1. The CDR3 sequence is 16 residues long. The junction had 14 bases not matched to a gene; V was cut back by 6 bases and J by 11 bases. The germline V gene encodes CDR1 MDHEN and CDR2 SYDVKM.

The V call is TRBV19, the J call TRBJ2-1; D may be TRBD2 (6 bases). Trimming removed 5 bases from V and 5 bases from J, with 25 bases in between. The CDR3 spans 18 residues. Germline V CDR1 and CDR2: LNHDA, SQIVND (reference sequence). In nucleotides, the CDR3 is TGTGCCAGTAGTTCAACCTCAACCCCGGGGAGGCGCCACAATGAGCAGTTCTTC. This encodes CASSSTSTPGRRHNEQFF.

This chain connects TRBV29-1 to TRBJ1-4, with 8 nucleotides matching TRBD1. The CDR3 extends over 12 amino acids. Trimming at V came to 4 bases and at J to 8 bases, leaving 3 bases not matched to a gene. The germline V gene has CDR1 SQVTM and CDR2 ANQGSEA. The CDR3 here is CSVAGTGEKLFF. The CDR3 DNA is TGCAGCGTTGCGGGGACAGGAGAAAAACTGTTTTTT. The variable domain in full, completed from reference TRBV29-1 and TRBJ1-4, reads SAVISQKPSRDICQRGTSLTIQCQVDSQVTMMFWYRQQPGQSLTLIATANQGSEATYESGFVIDKFPISRPNLTFSTLTVSNMSPEDSSIYLCSVAGTGEKLFFGSGTQLSVL.

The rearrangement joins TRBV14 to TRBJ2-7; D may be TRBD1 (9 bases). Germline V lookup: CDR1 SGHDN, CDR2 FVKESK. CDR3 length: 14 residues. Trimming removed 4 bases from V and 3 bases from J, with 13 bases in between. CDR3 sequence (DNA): TGTGCCAGCAGCCTAGCGGGACAGGGCTACGAGCAGTACTTC. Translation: CASSLAGQGYEQYF.